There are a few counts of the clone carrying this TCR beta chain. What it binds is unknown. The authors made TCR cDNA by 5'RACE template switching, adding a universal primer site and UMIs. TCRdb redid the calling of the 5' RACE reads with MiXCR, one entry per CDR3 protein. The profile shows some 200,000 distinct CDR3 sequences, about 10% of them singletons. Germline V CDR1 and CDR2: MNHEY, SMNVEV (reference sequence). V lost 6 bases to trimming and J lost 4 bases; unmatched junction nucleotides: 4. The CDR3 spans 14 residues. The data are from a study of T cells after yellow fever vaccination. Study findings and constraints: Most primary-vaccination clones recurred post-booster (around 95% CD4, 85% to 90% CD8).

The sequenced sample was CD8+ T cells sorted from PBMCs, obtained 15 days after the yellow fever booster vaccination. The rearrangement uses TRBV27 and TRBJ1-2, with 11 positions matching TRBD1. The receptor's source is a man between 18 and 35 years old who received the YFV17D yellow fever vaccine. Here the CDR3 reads CASSGQGAIYGYTF. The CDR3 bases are TGTGCCAGCAGCGGACAGGGGGCTATCTATGGCTACACCTTC.